The source of this T cell receptor (beta chain) is a study of cytomegalovirus exposure and HLA in healthy donors. On the study more broadly: Some 91 million unique TCRs from HLA-typed donors were held in an early release of data.

Regarding this clone: Its specificity is unknown.

V shed 2 bases and J 7 bases; nucleotides not matched to a gene: 7. This CDR3 comprises 14 residues. Germline lookup yields CDR1 SGHRS and CDR2 YFSETQ. Primers for the PCR totalled 60 Vbeta and 13 Jbeta. Sequenced by immunoSEQ multiplex PCR; TCRdb stores in-frame clones only, minus some. The repertoire has tens of thousands of clones, around 80% of them found once; the top ten carry around 3%. Study observations and caveats: In a later analysis, several top co-occurrence clusters appeared linked to parvovirus B19, influenza, CMV and Epstein-Barr virus.

The gene calls are TRBV5-1 and TRBJ1-1; 8 nucleotides align to TRBD1. The source of this sequence is a man aged 25 to 40 in good health and CMV-seronegative. The source material was PBMCs. The CDR3 DNA reads TGCGCCAGCAGCTTAGCCCAGGGGGCCGGTGAAGCTTTCTTT. Encoded protein: CASSLAQGAGEAFF.